This T cell receptor (beta chain) was obtained from a study of identical twins. TCRdb redid the calling of the 5' RACE reads with MiXCR, one entry per CDR3 protein. This table holds just under 550,000 distinct CDR3 sequences, 12% to 15% found once. Study-level findings and limits: For out-of-frame beta sequences, excess twin sharing was weaker. Analyses of zero insertions could, in part, be confounded by invariant MAIT and iNKT cells.

The CDR3 contains 15 residues. The V gene's germline CDR1 is SGHRS and CDR2 YFSETQ. The V gene lost 0 bases and the J gene lost 2 bases, with 10 bases spanning the gap. With regard to this clonotype: The target antigen is unknown.

These same records also appear under a second study, on yellow fever vaccine responses in identical twins.

The receptor was derived from a woman under 30 in good health. The sequenced material came from CD4+ T cells sorted from blood. The chain carries TRBV5-1 and TRBJ2-3; tentatively, D is TRBD1 or TRBD2 (5 bases each). DNA for the CDR3: TGCGCCAGCAGCTTGGTTCTGGGACCCACAGATACGCAGTATTTT. Translation gives CASSLVLGPTDTQYF.